Listed below are T cell receptor beta chains from one sample, sequenced in a study of cytotoxic CD8 clonotypes in ibrutinib-treated CLL. Some clones are missing from TCRdb's copy, which holds only in-frame ones; the method was immunoSEQ multiplex PCR. This table holds about 68,000 clones, more than 60% found once. The specimen comprised PBMCs, sampled after 12 months of ibrutinib treatment. The receptor source for this set is a human donor with chronic lymphocytic leukemia. Each CDR3 is given with its conserved first and last residue. Each record gives: J gene, clone size, D gene, CDR3 length, V gene, CDR3 protein, CDR3 DNA. A D gene is named only where the DNA matches it firmly. A clone size is listed for some rows: how often the clone was seen (once, few, many), or a class if it is expanded.

j_gene: TRBJ1-3
abundance: -
d_gene: -
len: 17
v_gene: TRBV19
CDR3aa: CASRGFAGGISGNTIYF
CDR3nt: TGTGCCAGTAGAGGTTTTGCCGGGGGAATATCAGGAAACACCATATATTTT

j_gene: TRBJ2-2
abundance: once
d_gene: -
len: 14
v_gene: TRBV7-9
CDR3aa: CASSLSPITGELFF
CDR3nt: TGTGCCAGCAGCTTATCTCCAATTACCGGGGAGCTGTTTTTT

j_gene: TRBJ1-4
abundance: -
d_gene: -
len: 17
v_gene: TRBV4-3
CDR3aa: CASSQEGGSATNEKLFF
CDR3nt: TGCGCCAGCAGCCAAGAGGGGGGATCCGCAACTAATGAAAAACTGTTTTTT

j_gene: TRBJ1-5
abundance: -
d_gene: -
len: 13
v_gene: TRBV19
CDR3aa: CASGDRIGQPQHF
CDR3nt: TGTGCCAGTGGTGACAGGATAGGTCAGCCCCAGCATTTT

j_gene: TRBJ1-1
abundance: few
d_gene: -
len: 14
v_gene: TRBV9
CDR3aa: CASSVDRFSPEAFF
CDR3nt: TGTGCCAGCAGCGTAGACAGGTTTAGCCCTGAAGCTTTCTTT

j_gene: TRBJ2-3
abundance: -
d_gene: TRBD2
len: 17
v_gene: TRBV5-1
CDR3aa: CASSLGPRAGETDTQYF
CDR3nt: TGCGCCAGCAGCTTGGGGCCCAGGGCGGGGGAGACAGATACGCAGTATTTT

j_gene: TRBJ1-2
abundance: few
d_gene: -
len: 15
v_gene: TRBV4-3
CDR3aa: CASSPSLTDSYGYTF
CDR3nt: TGCGCCAGCAGCCCATCATTGACAGATTCCTATGGCTACACCTTC

j_gene: TRBJ2-7
abundance: -
d_gene: -
len: 16
v_gene: TRBV7-6
CDR3aa: CASSSSGGFSSYEQYF
CDR3nt: TGTGCCAGCAGCTCGAGCGGAGGCTTCAGCTCCTACGAGCAGTACTTC

j_gene: TRBJ2-7
abundance: -
d_gene: -
len: 14
v_gene: TRBV18
CDR3aa: CASSPDSLADEQYF
CDR3nt: TGTGCCAGCTCACCAGACAGTTTGGCTGACGAGCAGTACTTC

j_gene: TRBJ1-2
abundance: -
d_gene: -
len: 14
v_gene: TRBV9
CDR3aa: CASSRYDSVGGYTF
CDR3nt: TGTGCCAGCAGCAGATACGACTCGGTAGGGGGCTACACCTTC

j_gene: TRBJ1-4
abundance: few
d_gene: -
len: 15
v_gene: TRBV7-2
CDR3aa: CASSLEGTGNEKLFF
CDR3nt: TGTGCCAGCAGCTTAGAGGGGACCGGCAATGAAAAACTGTTTTTT

j_gene: TRBJ2-7
abundance: -
d_gene: TRBD1
len: 15
v_gene: TRBV19
CDR3aa: CASTWSGQGNYEQYF
CDR3nt: TGTGCCAGTACCTGGTCGGGACAGGGGAACTACGAGCAGTACTTC

j_gene: TRBJ1-3
abundance: -
d_gene: -
len: 13
v_gene: TRBV7-9
CDR3aa: CASSLESGNTIYF
CDR3nt: TGTGCCAGCAGCTTAGAATCTGGAAACACCATATATTTT

j_gene: TRBJ1-4
abundance: -
d_gene: -
len: 13
v_gene: TRBV19
CDR3aa: CASTRELNEKLFF
CDR3nt: TGTGCCAGTACCAGGGAGTTGAATGAAAAACTGTTTTTT

j_gene: TRBJ2-5
abundance: -
d_gene: -
len: 13
v_gene: TRBV6-6
CDR3aa: CASSADPQETQYF
CDR3nt: TGTGCCAGCAGTGCTGATCCACAAGAGACCCAGTACTTC

j_gene: TRBJ1-2
abundance: -
d_gene: -
len: 14
v_gene: TRBV6-5
CDR3aa: CAIGRTEPSYGYTF
CDR3nt: TGTGCCATAGGACGGACAGAGCCCAGCTATGGCTACACCTTC

j_gene: TRBJ2-6
abundance: few
d_gene: -
len: 16
v_gene: TRBV6-5
CDR3aa: CASSYSTTSGANVLTF
CDR3nt: TGTGCCAGCAGTTACTCAACCACCTCTGGGGCCAACGTCCTGACTTTC

j_gene: TRBJ2-3
abundance: -
d_gene: -
len: 16
v_gene: TRBV5-4
CDR3aa: CASSPRAGAFADTQYF
CDR3nt: TGTGCCAGCAGCCCGCGCGCGGGGGCTTTCGCAGATACGCAGTATTTT

j_gene: TRBJ2-7
abundance: -
d_gene: -
len: 10
v_gene: TRBV30
CDR3aa: CASQGPEQYF
CDR3nt: TGTGCCTCCCAGGGTCCAGAGCAGTACTTC

j_gene: TRBJ2-1
abundance: -
d_gene: -
len: 12
v_gene: TRBV7-2
CDR3aa: CASSLATRRQFF
CDR3nt: TGTGCCAGCAGCTTAGCGACCAGGCGACAGTTCTTC

j_gene: TRBJ1-5
abundance: -
d_gene: -
len: 16
v_gene: TRBV15
CDR3aa: CATSRVVQRRPQPQHF
CDR3nt: TGTGCCACCAGCAGAGTAGTACAGCGCCGCCCTCAGCCCCAGCATTTT

j_gene: TRBJ2-2
abundance: -
d_gene: TRBD2
len: 15
v_gene: TRBV5-1
CDR3aa: CASSYGTKGSGELFF
CDR3nt: TGCGCCAGCAGCTACGGGACTAAAGGGTCCGGGGAGCTGTTTTTT

j_gene: TRBJ1-3
abundance: few
d_gene: -
len: 13
v_gene: TRBV28
CDR3aa: CASSPGREDTIYF
CDR3nt: TGTGCCAGCAGCCCAGGTCGGGAAGACACCATATATTTT

j_gene: TRBJ1-1
abundance: -
d_gene: -
len: 17
v_gene: TRBV5-3
CDR3aa: CARSFRQASTRNTEAFF
CDR3nt: TGTGCCAGAAGCTTCCGACAGGCTAGTACAAGGAACACTGAAGCTTTCTTT

j_gene: TRBJ1-3
abundance: -
d_gene: -
len: 15
v_gene: TRBV9
CDR3aa: CASSVDSFSGNTIYF
CDR3nt: TGTGCCAGCAGCGTTGACAGTTTCTCTGGAAACACCATATATTTT